These T cell receptor beta chains were read from a single sample in a study of T cells after yellow fever vaccination. TCRdb analysed the 5' RACE reads with MiXCR anew, one entry per CDR3 protein. Of hundreds of thousands of distinct CDR3 sequences in the sample, approximately 15% were seen once. The source material was PBMCs, sampled on the day of the yellow fever booster vaccination. These receptors were taken from a man aged 25-45 years who received the YFV17D yellow fever vaccine. The CDR3 runs from the conserved cysteine through the conserved F or W. The order of the fields is V gene, D gene, clone size, J gene, CDR3 protein, CDR3 DNA. D genes are given only for firm matches. Clone size is stated in some rows and not others, as once, few, many or a class when expanded.

v_gene: TRBV19; d_gene: TRBD1; abundance: .; j_gene: TRBJ2-7; CDR3aa: CASSVAGTGISYEQYF; CDR3nt: TGTGCCAGTAGCGTTGCTGGGACAGGGATTTCCTACGAGCAGTACTTC
v_gene: TRBV20-1; d_gene: TRBD2; abundance: .; j_gene: TRBJ2-1; CDR3aa: CSARLGLAGDNEQFF; CDR3nt: TGCAGTGCTAGATTAGGGCTAGCGGGAGATAATGAGCAGTTCTTC
v_gene: TRBV10-1; d_gene: .; abundance: .; j_gene: TRBJ2-2; CDR3aa: CASSEYTKLQSTGELFF; CDR3nt: TGCGCCAGCAGTGAGTATACCAAATTGCAGAGCACCGGGGAGCTGTTTTTT
v_gene: TRBV11-1; d_gene: .; abundance: few; j_gene: TRBJ2-4; CDR3aa: CASSLYPTEFDSFLAKNIQYF; CDR3nt: TGTGCCAGCAGCTTATATCCGACCGAGTTCGACAGTTTCTTAGCCAAAAACATTCAGTACTTC
v_gene: TRBV5-5; d_gene: TRBD2; abundance: .; j_gene: TRBJ2-1; CDR3aa: CASSRSGRSYNEQFF; CDR3nt: TGTGCCAGCAGTCGTAGCGGGCGCTCCTACAATGAGCAGTTCTTC
v_gene: TRBV23-1; d_gene: TRBD2; abundance: few; j_gene: TRBJ2-3; CDR3aa: CASSQPGLLTDTQYF; CDR3nt: TGCGCCAGCAGCCAGCCGGGACTACTCACAGATACGCAGTATTTT
v_gene: TRBV6-2/TRBV6-3; d_gene: .; abundance: .; j_gene: TRBJ2-5; CDR3aa: CASSRTNKETQYF; CDR3nt: TGTGCCAGCAGTAGGACCAACAAAGAGACCCAGTACTTC
v_gene: TRBV18; d_gene: .; abundance: .; j_gene: TRBJ1-1; CDR3aa: CASSPPWGLGAGNTEAFF; CDR3nt: TGTGCCAGCTCACCACCGTGGGGGTTGGGGGCAGGAAACACTGAAGCTTTCTTT
v_gene: TRBV5-1; d_gene: .; abundance: many; j_gene: TRBJ2-7; CDR3aa: CASSLVKDYEQYF; CDR3nt: TGCGCCAGCAGCTTGGTCAAGGACTACGAGCAGTACTTC
v_gene: TRBV7-2; d_gene: .; abundance: many; j_gene: TRBJ2-7; CDR3aa: CASSFDRSYEQYF; CDR3nt: TGTGCCAGCAGTTTCGACAGGTCCTACGAGCAGTACTTC
v_gene: TRBV27; d_gene: TRBD2; abundance: few; j_gene: TRBJ2-7; CDR3aa: CASSRWAGGLSEQYF; CDR3nt: TGTGCCAGCTCGAGATGGGCGGGAGGGCTCAGCGAGCAGTACTTC
v_gene: TRBV12-3/TRBV12-4; d_gene: TRBD2; abundance: few; j_gene: TRBJ2-7; CDR3aa: CASSFFSSGRGLEQYF; CDR3nt: TGTGCCAGCAGTTTTTTCTCCAGCGGGAGGGGCCTCGAGCAGTACTTC
v_gene: TRBV7-6; d_gene: .; abundance: many; j_gene: TRBJ1-5; CDR3aa: CASSLSSNQPQHF; CDR3nt: TGTGCCAGCAGCTTATCTAGCAATCAGCCCCAGCATTTT
v_gene: TRBV12-3/TRBV12-4; d_gene: .; abundance: .; j_gene: TRBJ2-5; CDR3aa: CASSNTGQETQYF; CDR3nt: TGTGCCAGCAGTAATACAGGGCAAGAGACCCAGTACTTC
v_gene: TRBV6-1; d_gene: TRBD2; abundance: few; j_gene: TRBJ2-1; CDR3aa: CASGIKTSGFYNEQFF; CDR3nt: TGTGCCAGCGGGATAAAGACTAGCGGGTTCTACAATGAGCAGTTCTTC
v_gene: TRBV15; d_gene: .; abundance: .; j_gene: TRBJ1-6; CDR3aa: CATDRGGVGSPLHF; CDR3nt: TGTGCCACCGATAGGGGCGGGGTGGGTTCACCCCTCCACTTT
v_gene: TRBV20-1; d_gene: TRBD1; abundance: .; j_gene: TRBJ2-7; CDR3aa: CSASDRVWEQYF; CDR3nt: TGCAGTGCTAGCGACAGGGTCTGGGAGCAGTACTTC
v_gene: TRBV12-3/TRBV12-4; d_gene: TRBD1; abundance: .; j_gene: TRBJ2-1; CDR3aa: CASRQDRVSYNEQFF; CDR3nt: TGTGCCAGCAGACAGGACAGGGTTTCCTACAATGAGCAGTTCTTC
v_gene: TRBV14; d_gene: TRBD1; abundance: few; j_gene: TRBJ2-3; CDR3aa: CASSVRQGWTDTQYF; CDR3nt: TGTGCCAGCAGCGTGCGACAGGGGTGGACAGATACGCAGTATTTT
v_gene: TRBV7-2; d_gene: .; abundance: few; j_gene: TRBJ2-2; CDR3aa: CASSRPPGVSTGELFF; CDR3nt: TGTGCCAGCAGCAGACCCCCGGGAGTAAGCACCGGGGAGCTGTTTTTT
v_gene: TRBV19; d_gene: .; abundance: .; j_gene: TRBJ2-1; CDR3aa: CASYRVTISYNEQFF; CDR3nt: TGTGCCAGTTACAGAGTCACCATCTCCTACAATGAGCAGTTCTTC
v_gene: TRBV7-6; d_gene: .; abundance: .; j_gene: TRBJ1-1; CDR3aa: CASSPRSHLNTEAFF; CDR3nt: TGTGCCAGCAGCCCCCGAAGCCACCTTAACACTGAAGCTTTCTTT
v_gene: TRBV6-1; d_gene: .; abundance: few; j_gene: TRBJ1-1; CDR3aa: CASSENDRNTEAFF; CDR3nt: TGTGCCAGCAGTGAGAACGACAGGAACACTGAAGCTTTCTTT
v_gene: TRBV20-1; d_gene: .; abundance: .; j_gene: TRBJ2-4; CDR3aa: CSASDRKNIQYF; CDR3nt: TGCAGTGCTAGTGATAGAAAAAACATTCAGTACTTC
v_gene: TRBV29-1; d_gene: .; abundance: few; j_gene: TRBJ2-1; CDR3aa: CSVGGAKGNEQFF; CDR3nt: TGCAGCGTTGGGGGGGCGAAAGGCAATGAGCAGTTCTTC
v_gene: TRBV4-3; d_gene: .; abundance: .; j_gene: TRBJ2-1; CDR3aa: CASSQVGAAYNEQFF; CDR3nt: TGCGCCAGCAGCCAAGTGGGAGCGGCCTACAATGAGCAGTTCTTC
v_gene: TRBV20-1; d_gene: .; abundance: few; j_gene: TRBJ2-3; CDR3aa: CSASWTTDTQYF; CDR3nt: TGCAGTGCTAGTTGGACTACAGATACGCAGTATTTT
v_gene: TRBV5-1; d_gene: .; abundance: few; j_gene: TRBJ2-5; CDR3aa: CASSLPEETQYF; CDR3nt: TGCGCCAGCAGCTTGCCAGAAGAGACCCAGTACTTC
v_gene: TRBV4-2; d_gene: .; abundance: few; j_gene: TRBJ2-3; CDR3aa: CASSQASSGTDTQYF; CDR3nt: TGTGCCAGCAGCCAAGCTTCGAGCGGGACAGATACGCAGTATTTT
v_gene: TRBV15; d_gene: TRBD2; abundance: .; j_gene: TRBJ2-1; CDR3aa: CATSIGTRYNEQFF; CDR3nt: TGTGCCACCAGCATCGGGACTAGATACAATGAGCAGTTCTTC
v_gene: TRBV15; d_gene: .; abundance: .; j_gene: TRBJ2-5; CDR3aa: CATSRPGVETQYF; CDR3nt: TGTGCCACCAGCAGACCGGGGGTAGAGACCCAGTACTTC
v_gene: TRBV24-1; d_gene: .; abundance: .; j_gene: TRBJ1-3; CDR3aa: CATSAGPRNTIYF; CDR3nt: TGTGCCACCAGTGCAGGGCCTCGAAACACCATATATTTT
v_gene: TRBV4-3; d_gene: .; abundance: few; j_gene: TRBJ2-5; CDR3aa: CASSQSPGQETQYF; CDR3nt: TGCGCCAGCAGCCAGAGTCCGGGCCAAGAGACCCAGTACTTC
v_gene: TRBV5-1; d_gene: .; abundance: few; j_gene: TRBJ2-7; CDR3aa: CASSDGLYGGYF; CDR3nt: TGCGCCAGCAGTGACGGTCTGTACGGGGGATACTTC
v_gene: TRBV29-1; d_gene: .; abundance: .; j_gene: TRBJ2-7; CDR3aa: CSVVTVYEQYF; CDR3nt: TGCAGCGTTGTGACGGTCTACGAGCAGTACTTC
v_gene: TRBV6-2/TRBV6-3; d_gene: TRBD2; abundance: few; j_gene: TRBJ2-1; CDR3aa: CASSYSQSGTSGRMGEQFF; CDR3nt: TGTGCCAGCAGTTACTCGCAGTCCGGGACTAGCGGGAGAATGGGTGAGCAGTTCTTC
v_gene: TRBV6-2/TRBV6-3; d_gene: TRBD1; abundance: few; j_gene: TRBJ1-1; CDR3aa: CASSLTGGAWKVVVEAFF; CDR3nt: TGTGCCAGCAGTTTAACAGGGGGCGCTTGGAAGGTTGTGGTCGAAGCTTTCTTT
v_gene: TRBV7-2; d_gene: TRBD1; abundance: .; j_gene: TRBJ1-1; CDR3aa: CASSSRTGKVSEAFF; CDR3nt: TGTGCCAGCAGCTCTCGGACAGGGAAGGTATCTGAAGCTTTCTTT
v_gene: TRBV15; d_gene: .; abundance: many; j_gene: TRBJ2-1; CDR3aa: CATSGVAWISSYNEQFF; CDR3nt: TGTGCCACCAGCGGAGTAGCTTGGATTAGCTCCTACAATGAGCAGTTCTTC
v_gene: TRBV6-1; d_gene: TRBD1; abundance: .; j_gene: TRBJ2-2; CDR3aa: CAIDTGGPTGELFF; CDR3nt: TGTGCCATCGACACAGGGGGACCCACCGGGGAGCTGTTTTTT
v_gene: TRBV20-1; d_gene: .; abundance: .; j_gene: TRBJ2-7; CDR3aa: CSARGAGQVEQYF; CDR3nt: TGCAGTGCTAGAGGGGCAGGCCAGGTCGAGCAGTACTTC
v_gene: TRBV20-1; d_gene: .; abundance: .; j_gene: TRBJ1-2; CDR3aa: CSARARAIDGYTF; CDR3nt: TGCAGTGCTAGAGCTAGGGCGATAGATGGCTACACCTTC
v_gene: TRBV5-6; d_gene: .; abundance: few; j_gene: TRBJ1-2; CDR3aa: CASSLRREILYGYTF; CDR3nt: TGTGCCAGCAGCTTGCGCAGGGAGATCCTCTATGGCTACACCTTC
v_gene: TRBV7-4; d_gene: .; abundance: .; j_gene: TRBJ1-4; CDR3aa: CASSPPGTPRGARCEKLFF; CDR3nt: TGTGCCAGCAGCCCTCCCGGGACCCCGAGAGGGGCGCGGTGTGAAAAACTGTTTTTT
v_gene: TRBV5-1; d_gene: .; abundance: few; j_gene: TRBJ2-2; CDR3aa: CASSSGLSANTGELFF; CDR3nt: TGCGCCAGCAGCTCCGGACTAAGCGCGAACACCGGGGAGCTGTTTTTT
v_gene: TRBV20-1; d_gene: TRBD2; abundance: few; j_gene: TRBJ2-3; CDR3aa: CSARFSAGGADTQYF; CDR3nt: TGCAGTGCTAGATTCTCGGCGGGAGGGGCAGATACGCAGTATTTT
v_gene: TRBV20-1; d_gene: TRBD1; abundance: many; j_gene: TRBJ2-5; CDR3aa: CSATGQGRRETQYF; CDR3nt: TGCAGTGCTACCGGACAGGGACGCCGGGAGACCCAGTACTTC
v_gene: TRBV2; d_gene: .; abundance: .; j_gene: TRBJ2-1; CDR3aa: CASSAGTPYNEQFF; CDR3nt: TGTGCCAGCAGTGCGGGGACTCCCTACAATGAGCAGTTCTTC
v_gene: TRBV5-1; d_gene: .; abundance: few; j_gene: TRBJ2-3; CDR3aa: CASPSEKGRADTQYF; CDR3nt: TGCGCCAGCCCGTCCGAGAAAGGGCGGGCAGATACGCAGTATTTT
v_gene: TRBV2; d_gene: .; abundance: .; j_gene: TRBJ2-5; CDR3aa: CASSEEAGSGETQYF; CDR3nt: TGTGCCAGCAGTGAAGAGGCAGGGTCGGGGGAGACCCAGTACTTC
v_gene: TRBV24-1; d_gene: TRBD2; abundance: .; j_gene: TRBJ2-1; CDR3aa: CATSGIGWASGYNEQFF; CDR3nt: TGTGCCACCAGTGGTATTGGGTGGGCTAGCGGGTACAATGAGCAGTTCTTC